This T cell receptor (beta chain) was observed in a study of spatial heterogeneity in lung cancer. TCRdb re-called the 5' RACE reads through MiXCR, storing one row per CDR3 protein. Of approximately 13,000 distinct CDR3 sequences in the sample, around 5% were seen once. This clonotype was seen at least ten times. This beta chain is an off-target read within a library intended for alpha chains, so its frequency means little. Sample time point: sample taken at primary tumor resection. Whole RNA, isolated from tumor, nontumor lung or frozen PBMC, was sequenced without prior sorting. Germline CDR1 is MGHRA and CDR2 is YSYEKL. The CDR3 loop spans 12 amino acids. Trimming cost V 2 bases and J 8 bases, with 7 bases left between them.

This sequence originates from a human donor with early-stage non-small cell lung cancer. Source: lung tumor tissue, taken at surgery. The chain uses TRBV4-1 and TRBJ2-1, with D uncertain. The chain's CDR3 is CASSQRFHEQFF. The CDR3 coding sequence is TGCGCCAGCAGCCAACGATTCCATGAGCAGTTCTTC.